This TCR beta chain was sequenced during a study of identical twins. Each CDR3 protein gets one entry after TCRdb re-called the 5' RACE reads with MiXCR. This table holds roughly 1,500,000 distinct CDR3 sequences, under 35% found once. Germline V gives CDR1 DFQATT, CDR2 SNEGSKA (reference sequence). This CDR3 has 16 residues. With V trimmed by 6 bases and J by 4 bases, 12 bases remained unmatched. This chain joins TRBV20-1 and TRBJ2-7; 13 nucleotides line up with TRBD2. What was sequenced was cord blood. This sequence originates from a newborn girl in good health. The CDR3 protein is CSAEIPTSGRSYEQYF. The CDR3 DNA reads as TGCAGTGCAGAGATACCGACTAGCGGGAGGAGTTACGAGCAGTACTTC.